This TCR beta chain stems from a study of vaccination and CD4 T cells after COVID-19. Study background: Blood was drawn a median around 70 days post second dose, range 14 to 241.

Treatment of the sample: approximately 9-day PBMC culture with coronavirus spike peptide pools or control peptides (ViraFEST assay). Cultures of PBMCs, about 2 million per well, were set up with approximately 9.6 IU/ml IL-2 and around 9.8 ug/ml peptide pools. Concerning this clonotype itself: Its specificity is not known.

The V gene's germline CDR1 is MNHEY and CDR2 SVGAGI. V lost 0 bases and J 10 bases, leaving 7 bases between the germline ends. The CDR3 is 13 amino acids. Whole-study findings and limits: Within the convalescent patients, spike mono-reactivity was found in 304 of 307 vaccine-specific clones. The median count of SARS-CoV-2-reactive clonotypes rose from about 20 to 38, not significantly.

The study sequenced cultured CD4+ T cell DNA using the Oncomine TCR Beta short-read assay. One entry per CDR3 protein results from TCRdb running MiXCR on the PCR reads. Among about 11,000 distinct CDR3 sequences, 64% were seen once, and the ten largest hold almost 35%. The clonotype was recovered from a human donor who had recovered from COVID-19. The sample comprised CD4+ T cells from blood, cultured in vitro. The chain has TRBV6-5 and TRBJ1-6; D not resolved. In nucleotides, the CDR3 is TGTGCCAGCAGTTACTCCGGGAACTCACCCCTCCACTTT. This gives the protein CASSYSGNSPLHF.